This T cell receptor beta chain emerged from a study of identical twins. This clonotype was seen only a few times. MiXCR, run by TCRdb on the 5' RACE reads, gives a single entry per CDR3 protein. The sample records 1.5 million to 2 million distinct CDR3 sequences, about 32% being singletons. Trimming pared 4 bases from V and 5 bases from J, leaving 18 bases between. There are 16 residues in the CDR3. Germline V gene lookup returns CDR1 SGHDN and CDR2 FVKESK. Sequencing was carried out using cord blood. The receptor was isolated from a newborn girl in good health. The V call is TRBV14, the J call TRBJ2-1, with D possibly being TRBD2 (6 bases). The CDR3 spells CASSPPLTGVHNEQFF. CDR3 DNA: TGTGCCAGCAGCCCCCCCCTAACGGGAGTACACAATGAGCAGTTCTTC.